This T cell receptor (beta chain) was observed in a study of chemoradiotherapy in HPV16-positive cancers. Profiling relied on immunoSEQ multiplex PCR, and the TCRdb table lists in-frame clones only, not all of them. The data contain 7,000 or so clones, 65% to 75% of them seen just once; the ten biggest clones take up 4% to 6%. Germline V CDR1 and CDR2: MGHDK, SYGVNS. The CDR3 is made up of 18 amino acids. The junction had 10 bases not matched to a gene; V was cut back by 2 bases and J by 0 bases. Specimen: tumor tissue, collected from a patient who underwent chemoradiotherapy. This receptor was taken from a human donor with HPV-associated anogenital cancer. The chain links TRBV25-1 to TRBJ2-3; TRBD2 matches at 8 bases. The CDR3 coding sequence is TGTGCCAGCAGTGAACGGGGCCCAACTAGCGGCAGCACAGATACGCAGTATTTT. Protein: CASSERGPTSGSTDTQYF.